This is a list of T cell receptor beta chains from one sample in a study of cytomegalovirus exposure and HLA in healthy donors. Measured with immunoSEQ multiplex PCR; TCRdb has only the in-frame clones, and not every one. The table shows about 150,000 clones, with approximately 80% occurring only once. The sample taken for sequencing was PBMCs. Receptors originate from a middle-aged woman in good health and CMV-seropositive. Both conserved end residues are part of each CDR3. The D gene is left open where the match is weak. Some rows have no size entry. The others give once, few or many, or a class for an expanded clone.

>TRBJ1-3|TRBV6-1|TRBD1|-
TGTGCCAGCAGTGAACGGGACAGGGTCGATGGAAACACCATATATTTT
CASSERDRVDGNTIYF
>TRBJ1-4|TRBV6-5|-|-
TGTGCCACGGGTTTTTCCCCGATTATTTTGTTTTTT
CATGFSPIILFF
>TRBJ2-3|TRBV9|TRBD2|-
TGTGCCAGCAGCGAGGCTAGCGGGAGGAAAGATACGCAGTATTTT
CASSEASGRKDTQYF
>TRBJ2-2|TRBV18|-|-
TGTGCCAGCTCACCTTATACAGGGATAGCGACCGGGGAGCTGTTTTTT
CASSPYTGIATGELFF
>TRBJ1-1|TRBV18|-|few
TGTGCCAGCTCGCCTCAGGGGAACACTGAAGCTTTCTTT
CASSPQGNTEAFF
>TRBJ1-5|TRBV7-9|-|-
TGTGCCAGCAGCTTAGACGTCGGGTCGTTGGGCAATCAGCCCCAGCATTTT
CASSLDVGSLGNQPQHF
>TRBJ2-5|TRBV13|-|few
TGTGCCAGCAGCAAACAGGGTACCCAGTACTTC
CASSKQGTQYF
>TRBJ2-7|TRBV2|TRBD2|-
TGTGCCAGCGGCCCGACTAGCCTCTACGTCAAGCAGTACTTC
CASGPTSLYVKQYF
>TRBJ2-7|TRBV28|TRBD2|-
TGTGCCAGCAGTGCAGCGGGAGGCGCAGGCGAGCAGTACTTC
CASSAAGGAGEQYF
>TRBJ1-2|TRBV28|TRBD1|-
TGTGCCACCAGATGGACAGGGAATATCGGCTACACCTTC
CATRWTGNIGYTF
>TRBJ1-5|TRBV10-2|-|few
TGCGCCAGCAGTGAGTCGGGCGGGAATCAGCCCCAGCATTTT
CASSESGGNQPQHF
>TRBJ1-5|TRBV28|-|-
TGTGCCAGCACCTGGGGGGGCGGGGGTTCGGTGTTGAATCAGCCCCAGCATTTT
CASTWGGGGSVLNQPQHF
>TRBJ2-7|TRBV11-2|TRBD2|once
TGTGCCAGCAGCTTACTTGGATCTAGCGGGGACTACGAGCAGTACTTC
CASSLLGSSGDYEQYF
>TRBJ2-7|TRBV27|TRBD1|-
TGTGCCAGCAGTTTAGGGCAGGGGGCTGCCGAGCAGTACTTC
CASSLGQGAAEQYF
>TRBJ2-7|TRBV7-2|-|-
TGTGCCAGCAGCTTAGAAACCCGCGGATTTTACGAGCAGTACTTC
CASSLETRGFYEQYF
>TRBJ2-3|TRBV7-8|TRBD2|-
TGTGCCAGCAGTCCTTGGGGGGAGGGGACAGATACGCAGTATTTT
CASSPWGEGTDTQYF
>TRBJ1-1|TRBV19|-|-
TGTGCCAGTAGTATAGGTGGGGCCTCCCCTGAAGCTTTCTTT
CASSIGGASPEAFF
>TRBJ2-1|TRBV9|TRBD2|-
TGTGCCAGCAGCTACGGACTAGCGGGAGGGGATGAGCAGTTCTTC
CASSYGLAGGDEQFF
>TRBJ2-7|TRBV4-1|-|-
TGCGCCAGCAGCCATTTCTCAGGTCCCAAGCCCTACGAGCAGTACTTC
CASSHFSGPKPYEQYF
>TRBJ2-5|TRBV7-9|TRBD2|-
TGTGCCAGCAGCCAGCAACTAGCGGGGTCAGGGACCCAGTACTTC
CASSQQLAGSGTQYF
>TRBJ1-6|TRBV6-5|-|-
TGTGCCAGCAGTTATACGCAGTACAATTCACCCCTCCACTTT
CASSYTQYNSPLHF
>TRBJ2-7|TRBV5-1|-|few
TGCGCCAGCAGCCTAGGACACCCTTCCTACGAGCAGTACTTC
CASSLGHPSYEQYF
>TRBJ2-7|TRBV5-6|TRBD1|-
TGTGCCAGTGAAGCAGGGGCAGGGGGCTACGAGCAGTACTTC
CASEAGAGGYEQYF
>TRBJ2-1|TRBV6-1|TRBD2|-
TGTGCCAGCAGTGAACACCCGGCGGGAGAGTACAATGAGCAGTTCTTC
CASSEHPAGEYNEQFF
>TRBJ2-2|TRBV9|TRBD2|-
TGTGCCAGCAGCGTAGCTTCGACTAGCGGGAGAGCTGGGGAGCTGTTTTTT
CASSVASTSGRAGELFF
>TRBJ2-1|TRBV5-6|TRBD2|once
TGTGCCAGCAGCTTGGGCCGGCGGGAGGGTAGCTCCTACAATGAGCAGTTCTTC
CASSLGRREGSSYNEQFF
>TRBJ1-1|TRBV5-1|TRBD1|-
TGCGCCAGCATTGATACAGGGGGCGCTTTCACTGAAGCTTTCTTT
CASIDTGGAFTEAFF
>TRBJ2-7|TRBV7-9|TRBD2|few
TGTGCCAGCAGCCAAGGCGCTAGCGGGGGCGAGCAGTACTTC
CASSQGASGGEQYF
>TRBJ1-3|TRBV7-6|TRBD1|-
TGTGCCAGCAGCCTTATACCGACAGGGCCTTTGGCTGGAAACACCATATATTTT
CASSLIPTGPLAGNTIYF
>TRBJ2-2|TRBV7-8|-|few
TGTGCCAGCAGCTTAGAGGCCAGGGCGAACACCGGGGAGCTGTTTTTT
CASSLEARANTGELFF
>TRBJ2-7|TRBV19|TRBD1|-
TGTGCCAGTAGTCCAGGGGACAGGGATACCTACGAGCAGTACTTC
CASSPGDRDTYEQYF
>TRBJ1-4|TRBV7-9|TRBD1|-
TGTGCCAGTAGACGGACCTACAGGGGAGTAGTGGCTAATGAAAAACTGTTTTTT
CASRRTYRGVVANEKLFF
>TRBJ2-1|TRBV12-2|-|-
TGTGCAAGTCGCTTATTAGCGGGAGGAGGGAATGAGCAGTTCTTC
CASRLLAGGGNEQFF
>TRBJ2-3|TRBV29-1|-|-
TGCAGCGTTGTTTCGCCTAGCGGCACAGATACGCAGTATTTT
CSVVSPSGTDTQYF
>TRBJ2-7|TRBV20-1|TRBD1|once
TGCAGTGCAAGATACCGGGACAGTGAGTACTTC
CSARYRDSEYF
>TRBJ2-7|TRBV7-9|TRBD1|-
TGTGCCAGTACCAGATCCGGGACAGGGCCCTTGGAGCAGTACTTC
CASTRSGTGPLEQYF
>TRBJ2-1|TRBV9|-|-
TGTGCCAGCAGCGTAGGAGGACAAAAGTTCTTC
CASSVGGQKFF
>TRBJ2-7|TRBV11-2|TRBD2|-
TGTGCCAGCAGCTCCAACCTAGCGGGAGGAACGTACGAGCAGTACTTC
CASSSNLAGGTYEQYF
>TRBJ2-7|TRBV10-3|-|-
TGTGCCATCAGTGGGGCCGGTTCCTACGAGCAGTACTTC
CAISGAGSYEQYF
>TRBJ2-3|TRBV4-1|-|-
TGCGCCAGCAGCCAAGCCCAAGCATATACGCAGTATTTT
CASSQAQAYTQYF
>TRBJ2-7|TRBV5-1|TRBD1|-
TGCGCCAGCAGCTCTCGGACAGGGTACTCCTACGAGCAGTACTTC
CASSSRTGYSYEQYF
>TRBJ2-7|TRBV27|TRBD2|-
TGTGCCAGCAGTTTATCGCCCCTTGTTAGCGGGGTTTCCTACGAGCAGTACTTC
CASSLSPLVSGVSYEQYF
>TRBJ2-5|TRBV18|TRBD2|-
TGTGCCAGCTCACCCGGACTAGCGGGGCAAGAGACCCAGTACTTC
CASSPGLAGQETQYF
>TRBJ2-3|TRBV28|TRBD2|-
TGTGCCAGCAGTAGTAGCGGGACTCCAGCCGATACGCAGTATTTT
CASSSSGTPADTQYF
>TRBJ2-7|TRBV5-5|TRBD1|-
TGTGCCAGCAGCGTGGGACAGGGAATTCCCTACGAGCAGTACTTC
CASSVGQGIPYEQYF
>TRBJ2-7|TRBV5-5|TRBD1|few
TGTGCCAGCAGCCTACAGGGGGTTAATTTCTACGAGCAGTACTTC
CASSLQGVNFYEQYF
>TRBJ1-4|TRBV10-1|-|-
TGCGCCAGCAGTAAAGGGGCAACTAATGAAAAACTGTTTTTT
CASSKGATNEKLFF
>TRBJ2-2|TRBV18|-|-
TGTGCCAGCTCAAGCGGAATGAGAGGGGAGCTGTTTTTT
CASSSGMRGELFF